This entry is about one TCR beta chain. Its antigen is not known. This sample is part of a study of T cell repertoires in cytomegalovirus infection. The overall study: Through public TCR beta signatures, both CMV infection and matching HLA type were indicated.

TCRdb analysed the reads with MiXCR anew, one entry per CDR3 protein. The sample contains some 440,000 distinct CDR3 sequences, roughly 31% of which appear only once. Regarding the study as a whole: Predominance within the ex vivo response was attributable to HLA-C-restricted CMV-specific TCR beta clonotypes. Carriage of CMV together with the relevant HLA was identifiable through cumulative public TCR beta family frequency.

Material for sequencing was PBMCs. This sequence originates from a human donor in good health (CMV status not recorded). Some clones in this sample may be carry-over from other donors' samples.

The CDR3: CASSSLGRRGSEKLFF. Written as DNA, the CDR3 is TGTGCCAGCAGCTCCTTGGGGAGGAGGGGTAGTGAAAAACTGTTTTTT. The chain employs TRBV7-2 and TRBJ1-4; perhaps TRBD1 as D (5 bases). V was cut by 4 bases and J by 7 bases, with 19 bases left in between. Germline V lookup: CDR1 SGHTA, CDR2 FQGNSA. The CDR3 consists of 16 residues.